The 20 T cell receptor beta chains in this list originate from one sample, sequenced in a study of cytomegalovirus exposure and HLA in healthy donors. PCR was performed using 60 Vbeta and 13 Jbeta primers. Some clones are missing from TCRdb's copy, which holds only in-frame ones; the method was immunoSEQ multiplex PCR. Found here are 150,000 to 200,000 clones, about 80% of them singletons; the top ten hold 0.9% to 1.2%. Sequenced: PBMCs. These receptors originate from a woman aged 40 to 49 in good health and CMV-seronegative.

V and J are TRBV30 and TRBJ2-3, with D hard to call. Germline CDR1 GTSNPN, CDR2 SVGIG (reference sequence). V was clipped by 2 bases and J by 0 bases, with 12 bases between them. This CDR3 region has 15 residues. CDR3 nucleotides: TGTGCCTGGAGTAGAGGCTTTTCCAGCACAGATACGCAGTATTTT. Its translation is CAWSRGFSSTDTQYF. Based on the CDR3 plus reference TRBV30 and TRBJ2-3, the full variable domain is SQTIHQWPATLVQPVGSPLSLECTVEGTSNPNLYWYRQAAGRGLQLLFYSVGIGQISSEVPQNLSASRPQDRQFILSSKKLLLSDSGFYLCAWSRGFSSTDTQYFGPGTRLTVL.

V usage is TRBV5-6 and J usage is TRBJ2-7; a possible D gene is TRBD2 (6 bases). The CDR3 has 15 amino acids. V gave up 0 bases and J gave up 4 bases, with 14 bases separating them. CDR1 SGHDT and CDR2 YYEEEE come from the germline V gene. The CDR3 sequence is CASSLDREIWYEQYF. DNA for the CDR3: TGTGCCAGCAGCTTGGATCGGGAGATCTGGTACGAGCAGTACTTC.

This sequence joins TRBV27 and TRBJ2-7; TRBD1 matches at 10 bases. Germline V gene lookup returns CDR1 MNHEY and CDR2 SMNVEV (reference sequence). This CDR3 is built from 15 residues. Unmatched junction bases numbered 0, after V lost 0 bases and J lost 1 base. In nucleotides, the CDR3 is TGTGCCAGCAGTTTATCGGGACAGGGGTCCTACGAGCAGTACTTC. Its protein product is CASSLSGQGSYEQYF.

Remarks on this clone: This specimen includes other DNA sequences encoding the same CDR3. V usage is TRBV5-1 and J usage is TRBJ1-1, with D possibly matching TRBD1 (6 bases). Germline CDR1 and CDR2: SGHRS and YFSETQ. Trimming cost V 0 bases and J 1 base, with 10 bases left between them. CDR3 length equals 15 residues. In DNA form, the CDR3 reads TGCGCCAGCAGCTTGGGGGACACGCCGAACACTGAAGCTTTCTTT. Translated: CASSLGDTPNTEAFF.

The V gene is TRBV27, the J gene TRBJ2-2, with 10 bases fitting TRBD1. The trim removed 4 bases at V and 5 bases at J, leaving 13 bases unmatched. Looked up from germline, CDR1 is MNHEY and CDR2 is SMNVEV (reference sequence). This CDR3 region has 18 residues. DNA for the CDR3: TGTGCCAGCAGTTCGTTGACAGGGGGCTTTTCGGGTACCGGGGAGCTGTTTTTT. It specifies CASSSLTGGFSGTGELFF.

The rearrangement joins TRBV5-1 to TRBJ2-7; tentative D call: TRBD2 (5 bases). The CDR3 spans 16 residues. The V and J ends lost 0 bases and 3 bases respectively, with 16 bases between them. The germline V gene has CDR1 SGHRS and CDR2 YFSETQ. The CDR3 loop reads CASSLGGRGRLYEQYF. CDR3 in DNA: TGCGCCAGCAGCTTGGGAGGACGGGGAAGACTCTACGAGCAGTACTTC.

CDR3 sequence: CASSLGDRGYDQPQHF. The CDR3 DNA follows: TGTGCCAGCAGCTTAGGGGACAGGGGTTACGATCAGCCCCAGCATTTT. The V and J genes are TRBV7-8 and TRBJ1-5, with 10 bases lining up with TRBD1. Germline assignment: CDR1 SGHVS and CDR2 FQNEAQ. V lost 1 base, J lost 5 bases, and 5 bases stayed unmatched. The CDR3 spans 16 residues.

This chain uses TRBV7-3 with TRBJ2-1; 9 bases align to TRBD1. The CDR3 runs to 14 residues. Germline CDR1 reads SGHTA; CDR2 reads FQGTGA. The ends lost 8 bases at V and 5 bases at J; junction bases unmatched: 7. The CDR3 bases are TGTGCCAGCGGACCGGGACAGGGTAACAATGAGCAGTTCTTC. This codes for CASGPGQGNNEQFF.

J is TRBJ2-5 and V is TRBV9; perhaps TRBD2 as D (7 bases). The V and J ends lost 3 bases and 1 base respectively, with 16 bases between them. Germline CDR1 is SGDLS and CDR2 is YYNGEE. The CDR3 length is 16 residues. For the CDR3, the DNA is TGTGCCAGCAGCGCCCGGGGGGCGGGAGCCCAAGAGACCCAGTACTTC. As protein: CASSARGAGAQETQYF.

Concerning this clone itself: Other nucleotide sequences in the sample specify the same CDR3. The chain is built from TRBV5-6 and TRBJ2-3; D not certain. CDR1 SGHDT and CDR2 YYEEEE come from the germline V gene. V was cut by 0 bases and J by 0 bases, with 11 bases left in between. This CDR3 spans 16 amino acids. The CDR3 DNA sequence: TGTGCCAGCAGCTTGGGGGTAGACACTAGCACAGATACGCAGTATTTT. Its protein product is CASSLGVDTSTDTQYF. The full variable domain, its missing parts supplied by reference TRBV5-6 and TRBJ2-3, is DAGVTQSPTHLIKTRGQQVTLRCSPKSGHDTVSWYQQALGQGPQFIFQYYEEEERQRGNFPDRFSGHQFPNYSSELNVNALLLGDSALYLCASSLGVDTSTDTQYFGPGTRLTVL.

This sequence joins TRBV11-1 and TRBJ2-3; 10 bases are a match to TRBD1. This CDR3 region has 15 residues. The germline gives CDR1 SGHAT, CDR2 FQDESV (reference sequence). Unmatched junction bases numbered 7, after V lost 4 bases and J lost 6 bases. CDR3 DNA: TGTGCCAGCAGCTCGACAGGGGGCGGCAGGGATACGCAGTATTTT. This gives the protein CASSSTGGGRDTQYF.

This chain links TRBV11-3 with TRBJ2-7; 9 nucleotides match TRBD1. CDR1 and CDR2 (germline): SGHNT, YENEEA. The V gene end was trimmed by 5 bases and the J gene end by 2 bases; junction bases not matched to a gene: 7. CDR3 length: 15 residues. The CDR3 nucleotides read TGTGCCAGCAGCCAATTGACAGGGGGTCCCTACGAGCAGTACTTC. The encoded protein is CASSQLTGGPYEQYF.

J is TRBJ1-5 and V is TRBV11-2, with 7 bases matching TRBD1. Unmatched junction bases numbered 2, after V lost 5 bases and J lost 4 bases. Germline CDR1 and CDR2: SGHAT and FQNNGV. The CDR3 loop spans 13 amino acids. The CDR3 nucleotides read TGTGCCAGCAGCCAGGGACAGAATCAGCCCCAGCATTTT. It is translated as CASSQGQNQPQHF.

The chain combines TRBV6-5 with TRBJ2-1; 12 positions match TRBD2. Germline V lookup: CDR1 MNHEY, CDR2 SVGAGI. The CDR3 sequence is 14 residues long. J gave up 7 bases and V 5 bases, and 3 bases lay outside the gene matches. The CDR3 DNA sequence: TGTGCCAGCAGTGAGACTAGCGGGAGAAATGAGCAGTTCTTC. Translation: CASSETSGRNEQFF.

This chain joins TRBV18 and TRBJ1-3; D might be TRBD1 (5 bases). V was pared by 3 bases and J by 4 bases, with 10 bases between. CDR1 KGHSH and CDR2 LQKENI come from the germline V gene. There are 14 residues in the CDR3. In DNA, the CDR3 is TGTGCCAGCTCACCGCAGGGCTGGGGAAACACCATATATTTT. Its translation: CASSPQGWGNTIYF.

The chain carries TRBV9 and TRBJ1-5, with no clear D. Germline V lookup: CDR1 SGDLS, CDR2 YYNGEE. Trimming left V 3 bases short and J 4 bases short, with 14 bases between. The CDR3 loop spans 15 amino acids. CDR3 bases: TGTGCCAGCAGCGCCGGCCCTGACGGGAATCAGCCCCAGCATTTT. It encodes CASSAGPDGNQPQHF.

This chain connects TRBV21-1 to TRBJ2-7; the D segment call TRBD1 is taken from the table without a DNA check. TRBV21-1 is termed a pseudogene. This CDR3 contains 17 residues. The CDR3 is CASSKSPDRASSYEQYV. The CDR3 coding sequence is TGTGCCAGCAGCAAGTCCCCCGACAGGGCTAGCTCCTACGAGCAGTACGTC.

This rearrangement joins TRBV5-1 to TRBJ2-7, with D possibly TRBD2 on 6 matching bases. This CDR3 has 15 amino acids. Trimming pared 0 bases from V and 3 bases from J, leaving 13 bases between. The germline V gene encodes CDR1 SGHRS and CDR2 YFSETQ. The CDR3 nucleotides read TGCGCCAGCAGCTTGGCGTACGGAGGGGTCTACGAGCAGTACTTC. Translated: CASSLAYGGVYEQYF.

J is TRBJ2-1 and V is TRBV5-4; no reliable D call. CDR3 size: 13 residues. Germline assignment: CDR1 SGHNT and CDR2 YYREEE (reference sequence). V was clipped by 0 bases and J by 6 bases, with 7 bases between them. The CDR3 DNA reads TGTGCCAGCAGCTTGGTAGCAGCCAATGAGCAGTTCTTC. Residues: CASSLVAANEQFF.

The CDR3 bases are TGTGCCAGCAGTCCCCGGGACAACTTAATCTATGGCTACACCTTC. Protein sequence: CASSPRDNLIYGYTF. V usage is TRBV6-1 and J usage is TRBJ1-2; a possible D gene is TRBD1 (6 bases). The V end lost 5 bases, the J end lost 4 bases, and 17 bases lay between the germline ends. This CDR3 is 15 amino acids long. Germline CDR1 reads MNHNS; CDR2 reads SASEGT.